Below, 30 T cell receptor beta chains from the same sample are listed, as sequenced in a study of identical twins. TCRdb reprocessed the 5' RACE reads with MiXCR, giving one entry per CDR3 protein. Found here are 700,000 or so distinct CDR3 sequences, 8.6% of them singletons; the top ten hold 0.98%. The sample was also reused in another study, on yellow fever vaccine responses in identical twins.

Sequencing input: PBMCs. Receptor source: a woman under 30 in good health.

The chain is built from TRBV18 and TRBJ2-5; 7 nucleotides agree with TRBD1. Germline V gene lookup returns CDR1 KGHSH and CDR2 LQKENI. V lost 2 bases and J lost 4; bases outside the gene matches: 4. CDR3 size: 14 residues. CDR3 sequence (DNA): TGTGCCAGCTCACCAAAGACAGGGATAGAGACCCAGTACTTC. It is translated as CASSPKTGIETQYF.

This clonotype was seen repeatedly, ten times or more. The chain has TRBV20-1 and TRBJ2-1; 7 bases agree with TRBD1. Trimming took 7 bases from V and 0 from J; bases not matched to a gene: 6. The CDR3 contains 14 residues. Germline CDR1 reads DFQATT; CDR2 reads SNEGSKA (reference sequence). The CDR3 spells CSGRQGPSYNEQFF. The DNA for the CDR3 is TGCAGTGGCCGACAGGGTCCCTCCTACAATGAGCAGTTCTTC.

The genes are TRBV27 and TRBJ2-7; D unclear. Trimming cost V 4 bases and J 2 bases, with 12 bases left between them. This CDR3 has 14 residues. Germline-derived CDR1 and CDR2 are MNHEY and SMNVEV (reference sequence). CDR3 sequence (DNA): TGTGCCAGCAGTTCCGCACTGCCGACCTACGAGCAGTACTTC. This codes for CASSSALPTYEQYF.

This clonotype was counted a few times. V usage is TRBV6-1 and J usage is TRBJ2-6; TRBD1 might be the D (5 bases). Germline CDR1 and CDR2: MNHNS and SASEGT. Trimming took 1 base from V and 6 from J, leaving 19 bases between them. CDR3 length: 18 amino acids. CDR3 DNA: TGTGCCAGCAGTGAAGGAAGGACAAGATATAACGAGGCCAACGTCCTGACTTTC. Protein product: CASSEGRTRYNEANVLTF.

The chain carries TRBV20-1 and TRBJ2-3; D is possibly TRBD1 or TRBD2 (5 bases each). Trimming removed 6 bases at V and 6 bases at J, with 16 bases between. CDR3 length: 13 amino acids. Germline V gives CDR1 DFQATT, CDR2 SNEGSKA (reference sequence). In DNA form, the CDR3 reads TGCAGTGCCCCTCACGGGGCTCGCGATACGCAGTATTTT. Translated, it gives CSAPHGARDTQYF.

The V gene is TRBV6-2 or TRBV6-3, the J gene TRBJ2-1, with D maybe TRBD2 (6 bases). Trimming pared 2 bases from V and 8 bases from J, leaving 13 bases between. Germline lookup yields CDR1 MNHEY and CDR2 SVGEGT. The length of the CDR3 is 14 residues. The CDR3 DNA reads TGTGCCAGCAGTTACGGCCTAGCGTACGATGAGCAGTTCTTC. It is translated as CASSYGLAYDEQFF.

This clonotype was seen at least ten times. CDR3 nucleotide sequence: TGTGCCAGCAGGCCGACAGGGAACACTGAAGCTTTCTTT. Its protein product is CASRPTGNTEAFF. The chain couples TRBV7-9 to TRBJ1-1; a possible D gene is TRBD1 (6 bases). Trimming took 6 bases from V and 1 from J, leaving 9 bases between them. The CDR3 spans 13 residues. Germline-derived CDR1 and CDR2 are SEHNR and FQNEAQ (reference sequence).

This clonotype was seen a handful of times. J is TRBJ2-2 and V is TRBV29-1; D is perhaps TRBD1 or TRBD2 (6 bases each). In germline, CDR1 is SQVTM, CDR2 ANQGSEA. The CDR3 contains 14 residues. Trimming removed 5 bases from V and 2 bases from J, with 12 bases in between. CDR3 region: CSVRGPSNTGELFF. CDR3 nucleotide sequence: TGCAGCGTTCGGGGGCCTTCAAACACCGGGGAGCTGTTTTTT.

This clonotype has just a few counts. The genes are TRBV20-1 and TRBJ1-6; 7 positions agree with TRBD1. Germline V gene sequence: CDR1 DFQATT, CDR2 SNEGSKA (reference sequence). The CDR3 length is 15 residues. After removal of 2 bases from V and 7 bases from J, the junction contained 8 bases not matched to a gene. The CDR3 DNA is TGCAGTGCTAGAAATTTGGGACAGCTGAATTCACCCCTCCACTTT. Translated, it gives CSARNLGQLNSPLHF.

V and J are TRBV10-3 and TRBJ2-3; D is unresolved. The CDR3 spans 14 residues. The germline V gene encodes CDR1 ENHRY and CDR2 SYGVKD. V shed 3 bases and J shed 2 bases, with 9 bases lying between them. The CDR3 region has the DNA TGTGCCATCAGTGATGGGGAAACCACAGATACGCAGTATTTT. This encodes CAISDGETTDTQYF.

The chain couples TRBV6-5 to TRBJ2-2; the D gene is possibly TRBD2 (6 bases). Germline CDR1 MNHEY, CDR2 SVGAGI. V shed 4 bases and J shed 0 bases, with 12 bases lying between them. The CDR3 totals 16 residues. The CDR3 protein is CASSWRGATNTGELFF. In nucleotides, the CDR3 is TGTGCCAGCAGTTGGCGCGGGGCCACGAACACCGGGGAGCTGTTTTTT.

CDR3 sequence (DNA): TGCGCCAGCAGCCCGACGACAAGGGCTTTGGGAGAGCAGTACTTC. Residues: CASSPTTRALGEQYF. V usage is TRBV5-1 and J usage is TRBJ2-7; no clear D. Germline assignment: CDR1 SGHRS and CDR2 YFSETQ. Trimming shortened V by 4 bases and J by 7 bases, and 21 bases separated the two germline ends. The CDR3 totals 15 residues.

CDR3 coding DNA: TGTGCCAGCAGTTCGGACAGGCGCTACTATACTTTCTTT. Its protein is CASSSDRRYYTFF. The chain has TRBV28 and TRBJ1-1; 7 bases align to TRBD1. Germline CDR1 reads MDHEN; CDR2 reads SYDVKM. V lost 4 bases to trimming and J lost 12 bases; unmatched junction nucleotides: 11. The CDR3 runs to 13 residues.

J is TRBJ2-7 and V is TRBV6-1; D might be TRBD1 (6 bases). Trimming pared 5 bases from V and 3 bases from J, leaving 17 bases between. CDR3 size: 15 residues. Germline CDR1 is MNHNS and CDR2 is SASEGT. In nucleotides, the CDR3 is TGTGCCAGCAGTAAAAAACAGGGACGAGTCTACGAGCAGTACTTC. It specifies CASSKKQGRVYEQYF.

This chain uses TRBV6-5 with TRBJ2-5, with no clear D. The V end was cut by 1 base, the J end by 3 bases, with 9 bases between. The CDR3 extends over 14 amino acids. From germline, CDR1 is MNHEY and CDR2 SVGAGI. In DNA, the CDR3 is TGTGCCAGCAGTTACTTTGGGCCTGAAGAGACCCAGTACTTC. As protein: CASSYFGPEETQYF.

This clonotype was counted a few times. The chain has TRBV11-1 and TRBJ2-3; D is ambiguous. This CDR3 comprises 13 residues. The V gene lost 4 bases and the J gene lost 6 bases, with 11 bases spanning the gap. Germline loops: CDR1 SGHAT, CDR2 FQDESV (reference sequence). The CDR3 reads CASSSRLWDTQYF. The CDR3 DNA reads as TGTGCCAGCAGCTCCCGACTTTGGGATACGCAGTATTTT.

V gene TRBV7-2 combines with J gene TRBJ1-1; no firm D call. Trimming removed 5 bases at V and 1 base at J, with 11 bases between. CDR3 size: 14 residues. Germline-derived CDR1 and CDR2 are SGHTA and FQGNSA. The chain's CDR3 is CASSPQAANTEAFF. The CDR3 region has the DNA TGTGCCAGCAGCCCCCAGGCAGCGAACACTGAAGCTTTCTTT.

The V call is TRBV3-1, the J call TRBJ1-1; unclear D gene. The CDR3 is 14 residues long. Germline assignment: CDR1 LGHDT and CDR2 YNNKEL (reference sequence). V lost 1 base and J lost 4, with 10 bases in between. The CDR3 is CASSQGGGSTEAFF. Here the CDR3 DNA reads TGTGCCAGCAGCCAAGGAGGAGGGAGCACTGAAGCTTTCTTT.

This clonotype was seen more than once but under ten times. This chain links TRBV5-1 with TRBJ2-1; a weak D match, TRBD2 (7 bases). The CDR3 contains 16 residues. V lost 0 bases, J lost 4 bases, and 14 bases lay in between. CDR1 is SGHRS and CDR2 is YFSETQ in the germline V gene. The CDR3: CASSLVGGAPYNEQFF. DNA for the CDR3: TGCGCCAGCAGCTTGGTGGGGGGGGCTCCGTACAATGAGCAGTTCTTC.

This clonotype was observed at least ten times. The chain joins TRBV3-1 to TRBJ1-2, with a possible D match to TRBD1 (5 bases). CDR3 length equals 14 residues. V was trimmed by 1 base and J by 2 bases, leaving 8 bases between them. The V gene's germline CDR1 is LGHDT and CDR2 YNNKEL (reference sequence). The CDR3: CASSQAGPNYGYTF. The CDR3, as DNA: TGTGCCAGCAGCCAAGCGGGGCCGAACTATGGCTACACCTTC.

There are many counts of this clonotype. The chain is built from TRBV11-2 and TRBJ2-1; TRBD2 matches 8 bases. CDR1 is SGHAT, CDR2 FQNNGV, per germline. V shed 5 bases and J 0 bases; nucleotides not matched to a gene: 9. The length of the CDR3 is 17 residues. The DNA for the CDR3 is TGTGCCAGCAGCCTTACTAGCGGAGCTAGCTCCTACAATGAGCAGTTCTTC. The encoded protein is CASSLTSGASSYNEQFF.

This chain joins TRBV5-1 and TRBJ2-5; D is tentatively TRBD1 or TRBD2 (6 bases each). Germline lookup yields CDR1 SGHRS and CDR2 YFSETQ. The CDR3 consists of 16 residues. Trimming took 1 base from V and 5 from J, leaving 18 bases between them. Here the CDR3 reads CASSLQGRLPHETQYF. DNA of the CDR3: TGCGCCAGCAGCTTGCAGGGGAGGCTACCCCATGAGACCCAGTACTTC.

A few counts support this clonotype. The V and J genes are TRBV20-1 and TRBJ2-3; D is uncertain. Between the trimmed V and J ends, which lost 0 bases and 6 bases, there was a span of 10 bases. CDR1 and CDR2 (germline): DFQATT, SNEGSKA (reference sequence). The CDR3 runs 13 residues. DNA of the CDR3: TGCAGTGCTAGAGATCTGCGGATGGATACGCAGTATTTT. It specifies CSARDLRMDTQYF.

The chain has TRBV29-1 and TRBJ2-1; a possible D gene is TRBD2 (6 bases). V lost 2 bases to trimming and J lost 3 bases, with 14 bases between them. This CDR3 spans 15 amino acids. Germline CDR1 and CDR2: SQVTM and ANQGSEA. The CDR3 nucleotides are TGCAGCGTTGAATCTGGGGTAGCGGTCTACAATGAGCAGTTCTTC. Translating gives CSVESGVAVYNEQFF.

There are many counts of this clonotype. CDR3: CASSLATGEAFF. The DNA of the CDR3 is TGTGCCAGCAGCTTAGCGACAGGTGAAGCTTTCTTT. The rearrangement uses TRBV7-9 and TRBJ1-1; D may be TRBD1 (6 bases). CDR1 is SEHNR and CDR2 is FQNEAQ in the germline V gene (reference sequence). The CDR3 has 12 amino acids. Trimming removed 0 bases from V and 7 bases from J, with 6 bases in between. The full variable domain, completed using reference TRBV7-9 and TRBJ1-1, is DTGVSQNPRHKITKRGQNVTFRCDPISEHNRLYWYRQTLGQGPEFLTYFQNEAQLEKSRLLSDRFSAERPKGSFSTLEIQRTEQGDSAMYLCASSLATGEAFFGQGTRLTVV.

The chain recombines TRBV13 with TRBJ2-1; TRBD1 matches at 10 bases. There are 16 residues in the CDR3. With 5 bases clipped from V and 4 bases from J, the junction kept 8 bases outside the gene matches. CDR1 is PRHDT, CDR2 FYEKMQ, per germline (reference sequence). The CDR3 DNA sequence: TGTGCCAGCAGCGCGATCCGGGACAGGGGATACAATGAGCAGTTCTTC. Amino acid sequence: CASSAIRDRGYNEQFF.

This chain uses TRBV10-2 with TRBJ2-7; possibly TRBD1 or TRBD2 for D (5 bases each). Germline V gives CDR1 WSHSY, CDR2 SAAADI. The length of the CDR3 is 16 residues. The V end lost 2 bases, the J end lost 2 bases, and 16 bases lay between the germline ends. This chain's CDR3 is CASSEGTGTEPYEQYF. CDR3 bases: TGCGCCAGCAGTGAGGGGACCGGGACCGAGCCCTACGAGCAGTACTTC.

This clonotype was detected a few times. The chain couples TRBV28 to TRBJ2-7; D not resolved. CDR3 length equals 14 residues. V lost 2 bases to trimming and J lost 4 bases, with 12 bases between them. Germline V gives CDR1 MDHEN, CDR2 SYDVKM. The CDR3 nucleotides read TGTGCCAGCAGTTTAATTCCCCGGCAGTACGAGCAGTACTTC. Protein sequence: CASSLIPRQYEQYF.

This clonotype was observed a few times. The chain carries TRBV7-8 and TRBJ2-5; D gene uncertain. Germline lookup yields CDR1 SGHVS and CDR2 FQNEAQ. This CDR3 has 15 amino acids. With 2 bases removed from V and 5 bases from J, the gap between germline ends came to 15 bases. CDR3 sequence reads: CASSLLVSRGETQYF. The DNA for the CDR3 is TGTGCCAGCAGCTTACTAGTTAGCCGCGGCGAGACCCAGTACTTC.

This clonotype was counted ten times or more. The V call is TRBV6-5, the J call TRBJ1-2, with D hard to call. CDR1 is MNHEY and CDR2 is SVGAGI in the germline V gene. CDR3 length equals 18 residues. V was trimmed by 3 bases and J by 3 bases, leaving 23 bases between them. Here the CDR3 DNA reads TGTGCCAGCAGTTATTTATCTTTCGGGTCCAGCGAGCACTATGGCTACACCTTC. As protein: CASSYLSFGSSEHYGYTF.